This T cell receptor (beta chain) was retrieved from a study of OX40 agonist ivuxolimab in advanced cancers. The method was immunoSEQ multiplex PCR; TCRdb's version includes in-frame clones alone and lacks a portion of them. The data show about 54,000 clones, about 89% seen once. The TCR comes from an adult with an advanced solid tumor such as melanoma, head and neck, liver or kidney cancer. The sample in question was CD4+ or CD8+ T cells sorted from blood, obtained in a trial of the OX40 agonist ivuxolimab.

In DNA form, the CDR3 reads TGTGCCAGCAGCTCGTGGGGAGATGGCACCGGGGAGCTGTTTTTT. Translation gives CASSSWGDGTGELFF. The chain joins TRBV5-4 to TRBJ2-2, with D possibly TRBD2 on 5 matching bases. The CDR3 has 15 amino acids. The V gene's germline CDR1 is SGHNT and CDR2 YYREEE (reference sequence). V dropped 3 bases and J dropped 4 bases, with 13 bases sitting between them.